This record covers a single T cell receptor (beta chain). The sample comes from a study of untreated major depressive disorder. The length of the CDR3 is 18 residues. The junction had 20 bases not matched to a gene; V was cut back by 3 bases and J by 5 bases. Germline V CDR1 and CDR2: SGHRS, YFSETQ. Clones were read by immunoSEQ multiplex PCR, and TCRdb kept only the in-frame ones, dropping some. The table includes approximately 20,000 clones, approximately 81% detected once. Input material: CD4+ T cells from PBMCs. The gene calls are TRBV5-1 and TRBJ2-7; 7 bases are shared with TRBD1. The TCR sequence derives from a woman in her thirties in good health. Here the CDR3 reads CASSSRGQTGIIHHEQYF. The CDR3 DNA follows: TGCGCCAGCAGCTCAAGGGGTCAGACAGGGATCATTCACCACGAGCAGTACTTC. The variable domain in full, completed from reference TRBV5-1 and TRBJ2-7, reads KAGVTQTPRYLIKTRGQQVTLSCSPISGHRSVSWYQQTPGQGLQFLFEYFSETQRNKGNFPGRFSGRQFSNSRSEMNVSTLELGDSALYLCASSSRGQTGIIHHEQYFGPGTRLTVT.